The TCR beta chain under discussion was sequenced for a study of T cells after yellow fever vaccination. Study-wide results and caveats: Secondary responses were weaker yet peaked faster, day 5 versus 15. Repertoires obtained by FACS sorting could include abundant clonotypes that entered as contaminants from the bulk population. Just a small share of clonotypes turned up in the CD4 compartment as well as the CD8 compartment.

The study made its TCR cDNA through 5'RACE template switching. That step introduced a universal primer site along with UMIs. TCRdb independently ran MiXCR on the 5' RACE reads; one entry per CDR3 protein. The data contain some 320,000 distinct CDR3 sequences, over 4% of them singletons. Germline CDR1 and CDR2: SNHLY and FYNNEI. This CDR3 is built from 15 residues. The J segment lost 5 bases and the V segment lost 4 bases, leaving 10 bases of the junction unmatched. About this clonotype itself: Antigen unknown.

The chain combines TRBV2 with TRBJ2-5, with 7 bases identical to TRBD2. This specimen was PBMCs, taken 5 days after the yellow fever booster vaccination. The sequence was obtained from a man aged 18 to 35 who received the YFV17D yellow fever vaccine. The CDR3: CASSALDWGGETQYF. The CDR3 DNA sequence: TGTGCCAGCAGTGCCTTGGACTGGGGGGGGGAGACCCAGTACTTC.